This entry is about one T cell receptor (beta chain). The data stem from a study of blood T cell repertoires in COVID-19. Study overall: Samples representing acute and convalescent COVID-19 were sourced from the United States, Italy and Spain.

Clones were read by immunoSEQ multiplex PCR, and TCRdb kept only the in-frame ones, dropping some. The sample shows over 200,000 clones, around nine tenths of them seen only once. Everyone who took part was about 18 to 89 years old, and they came from about 25 US areas. Each participant's cohort was designated according to participant-reported clinical history. During the 2 weeks before they entered the study, exposed participants had met someone with a PCR-confirmed or clinician-diagnosed COVID-19 case. The CDR3 totals 17 residues. V shed 2 bases, J shed 0 bases, and the junction held 5 bases outside the gene matches. The germline V gene encodes CDR1 LNHDA and CDR2 SQIVND (reference sequence).

The source material was PBMCs or T cells enriched from blood (not recorded which). This sequence was found in a woman aged 25 to 45 who had been exposed to COVID-19. This sequence joins TRBV19 and TRBJ1-3; 9 bases match TRBD1. Here the CDR3 reads CASSIWGQGHSGNTIYF. CDR3 DNA: TGTGCCAGTAGTATATGGGGACAGGGCCACTCTGGAAACACCATATATTTT.